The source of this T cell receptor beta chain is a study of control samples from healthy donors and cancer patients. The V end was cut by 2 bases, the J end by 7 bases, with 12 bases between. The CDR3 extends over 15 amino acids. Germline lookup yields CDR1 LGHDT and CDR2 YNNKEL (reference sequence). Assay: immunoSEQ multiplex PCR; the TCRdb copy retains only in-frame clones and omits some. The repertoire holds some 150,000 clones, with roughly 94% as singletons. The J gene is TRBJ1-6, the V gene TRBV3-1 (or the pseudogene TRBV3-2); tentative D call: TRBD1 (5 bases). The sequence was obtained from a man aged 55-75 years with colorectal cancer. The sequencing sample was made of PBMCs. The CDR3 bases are TGTGCCAGCAGCCAACTTCAGGGAGGGAATTCACCCCTCCACTTT. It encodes CASSQLQGGNSPLHF.